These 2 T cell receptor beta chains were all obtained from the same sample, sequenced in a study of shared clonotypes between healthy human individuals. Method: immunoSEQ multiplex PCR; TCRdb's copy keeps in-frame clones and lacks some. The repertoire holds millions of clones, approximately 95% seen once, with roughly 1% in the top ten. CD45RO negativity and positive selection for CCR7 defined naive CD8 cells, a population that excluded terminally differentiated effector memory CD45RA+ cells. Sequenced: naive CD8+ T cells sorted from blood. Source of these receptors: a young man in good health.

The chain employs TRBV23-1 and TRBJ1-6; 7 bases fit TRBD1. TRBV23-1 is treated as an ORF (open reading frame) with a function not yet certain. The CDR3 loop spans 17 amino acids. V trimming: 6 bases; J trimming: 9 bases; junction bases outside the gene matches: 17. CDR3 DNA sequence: TGCGCCAGCAGACCCGAGAGGGGGCAAGTGCGAATTTCACCCCTCCACTTT. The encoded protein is CASRPERGQVRISPLHF.

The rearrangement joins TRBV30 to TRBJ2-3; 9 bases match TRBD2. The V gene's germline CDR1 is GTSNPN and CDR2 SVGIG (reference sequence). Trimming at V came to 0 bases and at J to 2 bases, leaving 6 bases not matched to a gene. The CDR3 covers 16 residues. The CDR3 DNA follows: TGTGCCTGGAGTGTAGGCCTAGCGGGGCACACAGATACGCAGTATTTT. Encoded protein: CAWSVGLAGHTDTQYF.